Below, 2 T cell receptor beta chains from the same sample are listed, as sequenced in a study of T-cell reconstitution after alpha-beta-depleted transplantation in children. Unique molecular identifiers were incorporated into the prepared TCRbeta library. Each CDR3 protein is one row after TCRdb ran MiXCR on the PCR reads. The table shows some 550,000 distinct CDR3 sequences, with more than 20% occurring only once. The sequenced sample was PBMCs, mostly from graft donor cells, obtained 360 days after TCRalphabeta/CD19-depleted stem cell transplant. The receptor set was obtained from a boy under two years old who had a stem cell transplant for acute myeloid leukemia, so the T cells may come from the graft donor.

Here the CDR3 reads CSASRGQLNTEAFF. CDR3 nucleotides: TGCAGTGCTAGTCGGGGACAGCTGAACACTGAAGCTTTCTTT. The chain links TRBV20-1 to TRBJ1-1; TRBD1 matches at 7 bases. This CDR3 has 14 residues. Germline loops: CDR1 DFQATT, CDR2 SNEGSKA (reference sequence). V lost 3 bases, J lost 0 bases, and 4 bases stayed unmatched.

This clonotype appeared many times. V and J are TRBV5-1 and TRBJ1-2; 7 bases line up with TRBD1. After removal of 3 bases from V and 6 bases from J, the junction contained 14 bases not matched to a gene. Germline loops: CDR1 SGHRS, CDR2 YFSETQ. The CDR3 covers 16 residues. This CDR3 reads CASSSPGQIAIDGYTF. The CDR3 bases are TGCGCCAGCAGCTCACCGGGACAGATAGCGATTGATGGCTACACCTTC.